The 27 T cell receptor beta chains in this list originate from one sample, sequenced in a study of CD8+ T cells in alopecia areata. Stated treatment: oral pan-JAK inhibitor, 5-10 mg twice daily. Following extraction, RNA underwent reverse transcription to cDNA, which served as the sequencing template. This table comes from immunoSEQ multiplex PCR, and its TCRdb copy is limited to in-frame clones, with some not included. The sample holds fewer than 250,000 clones, 40% to 45% seen once. Sequences were derived from CD4+ T cells sorted from blood, sampled at approximately week 36, from a patient treated with tofacitinib. The receptor set was obtained from a human donor with alopecia areata.

The V gene is TRBV4-3, the J gene TRBJ2-2; TRBD2 is a possible D gene (6 bases). The V gene's germline CDR1 is LGHNA and CDR2 YSLEER. The CDR3 has 15 residues. Trimming cost V 0 bases and J 5 bases, with 10 bases left between them. The CDR3 DNA sequence: TGCGCCAGCAGCCAAGAGGGGGGACTTACCGGGGAGCTGTTTTTT. Translation: CASSQEGGLTGELFF.

In its sample, this clone was seen a few times. This chain connects TRBV7-2 to TRBJ2-3; D gene uncertain. Germline CDR1 is SGHTA and CDR2 is FQGNSA. The V end lost 5 bases, the J end lost 0 bases, and 3 bases lay between the germline ends. The CDR3 runs 12 residues. The CDR3 nucleotides are TGTGCCAGCAGCCGGAGCACAGATACGCAGTATTTT. This sequence encodes CASSRSTDTQYF.

This chain links TRBV11-2 with TRBJ2-5, with 8 bases aligning to TRBD2. This CDR3 spans 13 amino acids. V dropped 3 bases and J dropped 5; count of bases not matched to a gene: 2. The germline gives CDR1 SGHAT, CDR2 FQNNGV. The CDR3 region has the DNA TGTGCCAGCAGCTTGGGCGGGAGGGAGACCCAGTACTTC. Its protein is CASSLGGRETQYF. Variable domain in full (rest from reference TRBV11-2 and TRBJ2-5): EAGVAQSPRYKIIEKRQSVAFWCNPISGHATLYWYQQILGQGPKLLIQFQNNGVVDDSQLPKDRFSAERLKGVDSTLKIQPAKLEDSAVYLCASSLGGRETQYFGPGTRLLVL.

This clone was detected a few times. V usage is TRBV29-1 and J usage is TRBJ2-3; D ambiguous. CDR1 is SQVTM and CDR2 is ANQGSEA in the germline V gene. V lost 3 bases and J lost 4, with 14 bases in between. This CDR3 has 14 amino acids. The CDR3 DNA reads as TGCAGCGTTGAGGCGCCCATCCTCCCAGATACGCAGTATTTT. Translating it yields CSVEAPILPDTQYF.

On this clone: Other DNA variants within this sample encode the same CDR3. This chain joins TRBV7-2 and TRBJ2-3; tentatively, D is TRBD2 (6 bases). This CDR3 comprises 14 residues. V was trimmed by 3 bases and J by 0 bases, leaving 7 bases between them. Germline V lookup: CDR1 SGHTA, CDR2 FQGNSA. CDR3 sequence (DNA): TGTGCCAGCAGCTTGGCGGGAAGCACAGATACGCAGTATTTT. It is translated as CASSLAGSTDTQYF. The full variable domain, in which reference TRBV7-2 and TRBJ2-3 provide the parts outside the CDR3, is GAGVSQSPSNKVTEKGKDVELRCDPISGHTALYWYRQSLGQGLEFLIYFQGNSAPDKSGLPSDRFSAERTGGSVSTLTIQRTQQEDSAVYLCASSLAGSTDTQYFGPGTRLTVL.

The genes are TRBV20-1 and TRBJ2-3, with D perhaps TRBD1 or TRBD2 (6 bases each). The CDR3 totals 11 residues. Germline lookup yields CDR1 DFQATT and CDR2 SNEGSKA (reference sequence). The CDR3 DNA is TGCGCCACGGGGGCGGCAGATACGCAGTATTTT. As protein: CATGAADTQYF.

In its sample, this clone was seen once. The V and J genes are TRBV5-1 and TRBJ1-2; D may be TRBD1 (6 bases). The V end lost 1 base, the J end lost 6 bases, and 7 bases lay between the germline ends. CDR3 length: 12 residues. Germline loops: CDR1 SGHRS, CDR2 YFSETQ. CDR3 region: CASSLRGDGYTF. CDR3 bases: TGCGCCAGCAGCTTGAGGGGGGATGGCTACACCTTC.

The V and J genes are TRBV6-5 and TRBJ1-5; maybe TRBD1 (6 bases). Germline-derived CDR1 and CDR2 are MNHEY and SVGAGI. This CDR3 region has 13 residues. V gave up 5 bases and J gave up 7 bases, with 12 bases separating them. In nucleotides, the CDR3 is TGTGCCAGCAGTAAACAGGGAGGCCAGCCCCAGCATTTT. Amino acid sequence: CASSKQGGQPQHF.

This chain links TRBV6-1 with TRBJ1-5; weak D call: TRBD1 (5 bases). Trimming pared 0 bases from V and 7 bases from J, leaving 13 bases between. Germline V gene lookup returns CDR1 MNHNS and CDR2 SASEGT. The CDR3 runs to 15 residues. CDR3 nucleotide sequence: TGTGCCAGCAGTGAAGCCCGTCCAGGGAGACAGCCCCAGCATTTT. This codes for CASSEARPGRQPQHF.

J is TRBJ1-1 and V is TRBV6-6; 10 positions agree with TRBD1. The CDR3 contains 12 residues. V dropped 6 bases and J dropped 11; count of bases not matched to a gene: 6. Germline-derived CDR1 and CDR2 are MNHNY and SVGAGI (reference sequence). The CDR3 sequence: CASRSGQGRAFF. In nucleotides, the CDR3 is TGTGCCAGCAGATCGGGACAGGGGCGGGCTTTCTTT.

V is TRBV29-1 and J is TRBJ2-5; tentative D call: TRBD2 (5 bases). Trimming cost V 8 bases and J 1 base, with 17 bases left between them. CDR3 size: 14 residues. The germline V gene has CDR1 SQVTM and CDR2 ANQGSEA. The CDR3, as DNA: TGCAGCTCACGCCGGCGGCTAGCCCAAGAGACCCAGTACTTC. Its protein product is CSSRRRLAQETQYF. The full variable domain, rest sourced from reference TRBV29-1 and TRBJ2-5, is SAVISQKPSRDICQRGTSLTIQCQVDSQVTMMFWYRQQPGQSLTLIATANQGSEATYESGFVIDKFPISRPNLTFSTLTVSNMSPEDSSIYLCSSRRRLAQETQYFGPGTRLLVL.

The chain joins TRBV29-1 to TRBJ2-5; D unresolved. The germline V gene encodes CDR1 SQVTM and CDR2 ANQGSEA. The CDR3 runs to 12 residues. Trimming took 2 bases from V and 4 from J, leaving 8 bases between them. The DNA of the CDR3 is TGCAGCGTTGAAATCTCAGGAGAGACCCAGTACTTC. Protein: CSVEISGETQYF.

Points on this clone: One junction end does not reproduce the germline sequence, and a read error may be involved. The chain combines TRBV7-7 with TRBJ2-3; 8 bases are shared with TRBD2. The CDR3 consists of 16 residues. The germline V gene has CDR1 SSHAT and CDR2 FNYEAQ (reference sequence). CDR3 nucleotide sequence: TGTGTCAGCACGGGTGAGCGGGAGCCCAGCACAGATACGCAGTATTTT. Encoded protein: CVSTGEREPSTDTQYF. The whole variable domain, filled in from reference TRBV7-7 and TRBJ2-3, reads GAGVSQSPRYKVTKRGQDVTLRCDPISSHATLYWYQQALGQGPEFLTYFNYEAQPDKSGLPSDRFSAERPEGSISTLTIQRTEQRDSAMYRCVSTGEREPSTDTQYFGPGTRLTVL.

The rearrangement links TRBV29-1 to TRBJ2-7; 9 bases agree with TRBD1. The CDR3 has 12 residues. The V segment lost 7 bases and the J segment 2 bases; nucleotides outside the gene matches: 3. The V gene's germline CDR1 is SQVTM and CDR2 ANQGSEA. Written as DNA, the CDR3 is TGCAGCGGGGGACAGGGTACCTACGAGCAGTACTTC. Residues: CSGGQGTYEQYF.

This clone turned up a few times. The chain carries TRBV7-2 and TRBJ2-7; D is unclear. V dropped 0 bases and J dropped 0 bases, with 6 bases sitting between them. Germline V gene data show CDR1 as SGHTA and CDR2 as FQGNSA. This CDR3 spans 14 amino acids. In nucleotides, the CDR3 is TGTGCCAGCAGCTTAGCCTTCGTCTCCTACGAGCAGTACTTC. Translated: CASSLAFVSYEQYF. Based on the CDR3 plus reference TRBV7-2 and TRBJ2-7, the full variable domain is GAGVSQSPSNKVTEKGKDVELRCDPISGHTALYWYRQSLGQGLEFLIYFQGNSAPDKSGLPSDRFSAERTGGSVSTLTIQRTQQEDSAVYLCASSLAFVSYEQYFGPGTRLTVT.

The rearrangement uses TRBV6-6 and TRBJ1-5, with D possibly matching TRBD1 (5 bases). The CDR3 loop spans 16 amino acids. The V and J ends lost 2 bases and 6 bases respectively, with 17 bases between them. Germline CDR1 and CDR2: MNHNY and SVGAGI (reference sequence). In nucleotides, the CDR3 is TGTGCCAGCAGTTACCGGGTAGGGGCGTATTTTCAGCCCCAGCATTTT. Translating it yields CASSYRVGAYFQPQHF.

Notes on this clone: Within the sample, other DNA sequences also encode this same CDR3. The rearrangement links TRBV5-1 to TRBJ2-1; no clear D. The CDR3 has 14 amino acids. Trimming removed 0 bases at V and 0 bases at J, with 4 bases between. Looked up from germline, CDR1 is SGHRS and CDR2 is YFSETQ. CDR3 bases: TGCGCCAGCAGCTTGGCTGGCTCCTACAATGAGCAGTTCTTC. This sequence encodes CASSLAGSYNEQFF. Variable domain in full (rest from reference TRBV5-1 and TRBJ2-1): KAGVTQTPRYLIKTRGQQVTLSCSPISGHRSVSWYQQTPGQGLQFLFEYFSETQRNKGNFPGRFSGRQFSNSRSEMNVSTLELGDSALYLCASSLAGSYNEQFFGPGTRLTVL.

This chain joins TRBV7-9 and TRBJ1-3, with D perhaps matching TRBD1 (6 bases). This CDR3 has 10 residues. Germline CDR1 and CDR2: SEHNR and FQNEAQ (reference sequence). V dropped 4 bases and J dropped 15 bases, with 10 bases sitting between them. In DNA, the CDR3 is TGTGCCAGCAGCTCTGGACAGCCATATTTT. This translates into CASSSGQPYF.

The sample holds a few counts of this clone. The chain recombines TRBV6-1 with TRBJ2-5; 7 bases match TRBD2. In germline, CDR1 is MNHNS, CDR2 SASEGT. The CDR3 is made up of 14 amino acids. V dropped 3 bases and J dropped 6; count of bases not matched to a gene: 7. CDR3 amino acids: CASSDGGSGKTQYF. In DNA form, the CDR3 reads TGTGCCAGCAGTGACGGCGGGAGTGGCAAGACCCAGTACTTC.

The CDR3 protein is CASKSGGGDEQFF. In nucleotides, the CDR3 is TGCGCCAGCAAGAGCGGGGGCGGGGATGAGCAGTTCTTC. This chain uses TRBV5-1 with TRBJ2-1; 8 bases fit TRBD2. Unmatched junction bases numbered 7, after V lost 6 bases and J lost 8 bases. Germline assignment: CDR1 SGHRS and CDR2 YFSETQ. The CDR3 consists of 13 residues.

This clone was seen more than once but under ten times. V gene TRBV7-2 combines with J gene TRBJ2-7; a weak D match, TRBD2 (6 bases). From germline, CDR1 is SGHTA and CDR2 FQGNSA. V was cut by 0 bases and J by 3 bases, with 12 bases left in between. The CDR3 runs to 15 residues. This CDR3 is CASSLAGGIYYEQYF. CDR3 nucleotides: TGTGCCAGCAGCTTAGCGGGAGGTATTTACTACGAGCAGTACTTC.

V gene TRBV2 combines with J gene TRBJ2-3; D uncertain. Germline CDR1 and CDR2: SNHLY and FYNNEI. V was trimmed by 4 bases and J by 1 base, leaving 9 bases between them. The CDR3 has 14 residues. CDR3 residues: CASSGSRGTDTQYF. CDR3 DNA sequence: TGTGCCAGCAGTGGCAGTAGGGGCACAGATACGCAGTATTTT.

This clone was observed a few times. Other DNA sequences of this sample code for an identical CDR3. The V and J genes are TRBV19 and TRBJ1-1; D is undetermined. Germline CDR1 is LNHDA and CDR2 is SQIVND (reference sequence). The CDR3 is 11 residues long. V was trimmed by 5 bases and J by 2 bases, leaving 3 bases between them. CDR3 sequence reads: CASSSNTEAFF. Written as DNA, the CDR3 is TGTGCCAGTAGTTCAAACACTGAAGCTTTCTTT.

This chain connects TRBV7-9 to TRBJ2-7; no reliable D call. Germline V gene data show CDR1 as SEHNR and CDR2 as FQNEAQ (reference sequence). V was shortened by 7 bases and J by 1 base, with 11 bases between the two germline ends. The CDR3 spans 13 residues. The CDR3 region has the DNA TGTGCCAGCAACCGAGGAACGTCCTACGAGCAGTACTTC. This sequence encodes CASNRGTSYEQYF.

This clone was seen a few times. V and J are TRBV27 and TRBJ2-4, with no clear D. The V and J ends lost 8 bases and 7 bases respectively, with 18 bases between them. Germline V lookup: CDR1 MNHEY, CDR2 SMNVEV (reference sequence). The CDR3 spans 14 residues. CDR3 DNA: TGTGCCAGCCGCGATCTATCGGGCCGGAACATTCAGTACTTC. Protein sequence: CASRDLSGRNIQYF.

The chain couples TRBV10-3 to TRBJ1-2; no reliable D call. Germline V gives CDR1 ENHRY, CDR2 SYGVKD. This CDR3 contains 13 residues. V gave up 4 bases and J gave up 2 bases, with 8 bases separating them. CDR3 DNA: TGTGCCATCAGTGGGGGTTTAAACTATGGCTACACCTTC. Translated: CAISGGLNYGYTF.

This clone was picked up one time. This chain uses TRBV6-5 with TRBJ2-1; D uncertain. The CDR3 has 12 residues. V was clipped by 5 bases and J by 10 bases, with 12 bases between them. Germline assignment: CDR1 MNHEY and CDR2 SVGAGI. The CDR3 is CASSESIAEQFF. CDR3 DNA sequence: TGTGCCAGCAGTGAAAGTATCGCCGAGCAGTTCTTC.